Listed below are T cell receptor beta chains from one sample, sequenced in a study of CD8 T cells in Susac syndrome. TCRdb itself ran the immunoSEQ multiplex PCR reads through MiXCR, one entry per CDR3 protein. The sample holds 150,000 to 250,000 distinct CDR3 sequences, roughly 96% seen once. Sequenced: CD4+ T cells from PBMCs. These receptors all stem from a human donor with multiple sclerosis. CDR3s include the opening cysteine and the closing phenylalanine or tryptophan. D genes are given only for firm matches. Size is stated for part of the rows, as once, few or many counts, or as a class when the clone is expanded.

size	V	J	D	DNA	CDR3
-	TRBV5-1	TRBJ2-5	-	TGCGCCAGCACCCCAGGGGAGGTAACCGAGACCCAGTACTTC	CASTPGEVTETQYF
-	TRBV16	TRBJ1-1	TRBD1	TGTGCCAGCAGCGAAAGGGACAGGGTTGAAGCTTTCTTT	CASSERDRVEAFF
-	TRBV29-1	TRBJ2-4	TRBD2	TGCAGCGTTGAAGGTGGGGGGGGAAACATTCAGTACTTC	CSVEGGGGNIQYF
-	TRBV29-1	TRBJ2-1	TRBD2	TGCAGCGTTGTTCTAGCGGGAGACTCCTACAATGAGCAGTTCTTC	CSVVLAGDSYNEQFF
-	TRBV7-2	TRBJ2-5	-	TGTGCCAGCAGCTTAGCGTGGGAGACCCAGTACTTC	CASSLAWETQYF
-	TRBV3-1	TRBJ2-3	-	TGTGCCAGCAAGCGGGCAGCTACAGATACGCAGTATTTT	CASKRAATDTQYF
-	TRBV6-1	TRBJ2-7	TRBD1	TGTGCCAGCAAAGTAAGGGACAGGGACTACGAGCAGTACTTC	CASKVRDRDYEQYF
-	TRBV3-1	TRBJ2-3	-	TGTGCCAGCAGCCAGATGAACCGGGATACGCAGTATTTT	CASSQMNRDTQYF
-	TRBV20-1	TRBJ2-1	TRBD2	TGCAGTGCTAGACTAGCGGGGGCCCCTGGCAATGAGCAGTTCTTC	CSARLAGAPGNEQFF
-	TRBV15	TRBJ1-5	-	TGTGCCACCAGCAGAGATGGAGGGAATCAGCCCCAGCATTTT	CATSRDGGNQPQHF
-	TRBV20-1	TRBJ1-1	-	TGCAGTGCTAGAGATTCTGGAGTGAAGACTGAAGCTTTCTTT	CSARDSGVKTEAFF
-	TRBV5-1	TRBJ2-7	-	TGCGCCAGCAGATCGGCGGGGCTGGCCTACGAGCAGTACTTC	CASRSAGLAYEQYF
-	TRBV29-1	TRBJ1-1	-	TGCAGCGTTGAAGAAGCTTTCTTT	CSVEEAFF
-	TRBV5-1	TRBJ1-2	TRBD1	TGCGCCAGCAGCTTAAGACAGGGGGCAAGGTTCAATGGCTACACCTTC	CASSLRQGARFNGYTF
once	TRBV20-1	TRBJ2-4	-	TGCAGTGCTGTCCTAGGGGGGTTAACCAAAAACATTCAGTACTTC	CSAVLGGLTKNIQYF
-	TRBV7-9	TRBJ2-7	TRBD1	TGTGCCAGCAGCTTACCACTCCAGGGGGCTTACGAGCAGTACTTC	CASSLPLQGAYEQYF
-	TRBV6-5	TRBJ1-2	-	TGTGCCAGCAGTTACGACAGTTCGTATGGCTACACCTTC	CASSYDSSYGYTF
-	TRBV29-1	TRBJ2-5	TRBD1	TGCAGCGGCAGACAGGGGATGGAGACCCAGTACTTC	CSGRQGMETQYF
-	TRBV2	TRBJ2-7	-	TGTGCCAGCAGTTTCATGGTCGAGCAGTACTTC	CASSFMVEQYF
-	TRBV30	TRBJ1-1	-	TGTGCCTGGAGTGAGGGGGGATATGAAGCTTTCTTT	CAWSEGGYEAFF
-	TRBV15	TRBJ2-3	-	TGTGCCACCAGCAGAGATTATAGTCCACATACGCAGTATTTT	CATSRDYSPHTQYF
-	TRBV11-2	TRBJ2-5	-	TGTGCCAGCAGCTGGGGTAGCGGAGAGACCCAGTACTTC	CASSWGSGETQYF
-	TRBV2	TRBJ2-7	TRBD1	TGTGCCAGCAGTGAAAGGGGACAGGGTTACGAGCAGTACTTC	CASSERGQGYEQYF
-	TRBV11-2	TRBJ1-5	TRBD1	TGTGCCAGCAGCCTTAGAGGGGGCCGGGAAACGCATCAGCCCCAGCATTTT	CASSLRGGRETHQPQHF
-	TRBV7-9	TRBJ1-1	-	TGTGCCAGCAGCGAGGGGCAGGCTGAAGCTTTCTTT	CASSEGQAEAFF
-	TRBV4-1	TRBJ2-1	-	TGCGCCAGCAGCCAAGACAGTCTAAAACATGAGCAGTTCTTC	CASSQDSLKHEQFF
-	TRBV29-1	TRBJ1-2	-	TGCAGCGTTGTTGGTGCAAGGACGAACTATGGCTACACCTTC	CSVVGARTNYGYTF
-	TRBV6-1	TRBJ2-2	-	TGTGCCAGCAGAGAGGCTTTGAACACCGGGGAGCTGTTTTTT	CASREALNTGELFF
-	TRBV14	TRBJ2-1	-	TGTGCCAGCAGCCGCTCTACCCTCTTGGATCCCCACAATGAGCAGTTCTTC	CASSRSTLLDPHNEQFF
-	TRBV11-2	TRBJ2-7	TRBD1	TGTGCCAGCAGGTCACGACAGGGGCGGGACGACGAGCAGTACTTC	CASRSRQGRDDEQYF
once	TRBV29-1	TRBJ1-1	-	TGCAGCGTTGAAGGCCGGGGGAACACTGAAGCTTTCTTT	CSVEGRGNTEAFF
-	TRBV9	TRBJ1-2	-	TGTGCCAGCACCCCCGGGACTCGTGGAGGCTACACCTTC	CASTPGTRGGYTF
-	TRBV14	TRBJ1-2	-	TGTGCCAGCAGAGGAACATACTATGGCTACACCTTC	CASRGTYYGYTF
-	TRBV20-1	TRBJ2-7	-	TGCAGTGCTACTCCAAGGGGGAGGGAGTTGGACGAGCAGTACTTC	CSATPRGRELDEQYF
-	TRBV3-1	TRBJ2-5	-	TGTGCCAGCAGACTATCCTACAGGGCTCAAGAGACCCAGTACTTC	CASRLSYRAQETQYF
-	TRBV24-1	TRBJ2-5	-	TGTGCCACCAGTGACCCCTTGACGTCGGCGACCCAGTACTTC	CATSDPLTSATQYF
-	TRBV29-1	TRBJ2-2	-	TGCAGCGTCCAGGGGCAGGTTCTCACCGGGGAGCTGTTTTTT	CSVQGQVLTGELFF
-	TRBV6-1	TRBJ1-1	-	TGTGCCAGCAGTTCCCAGGGAGACACTGAAGCTTTCTTT	CASSSQGDTEAFF
-	TRBV13	TRBJ2-1	-	TGTGCCAGCAGCTCCCGGCTTAGGGCCAATGAGCAGTTCTTC	CASSSRLRANEQFF
-	TRBV11-2	TRBJ2-3	TRBD2	TGTGCCAGCAGCTCCGGACTAGCGGGGGAGGTCACGCAGTATTTT	CASSSGLAGEVTQYF
-	TRBV27	TRBJ2-3	-	TGTGCCAGCAGTTTATCGTCGAGCACAGATACGCAGTATTTT	CASSLSSSTDTQYF
-	TRBV6-5	TRBJ1-5	TRBD1	TGTGCCAGCAGCCTGACAGGGGTGAGTCAGCCCCAGCATTTT	CASSLTGVSQPQHF
-	TRBV15	TRBJ2-4	-	TGTGCCACCAGCTGGGGCCCCCTAGCCAAAAACATTCAGTACTTC	CATSWGPLAKNIQYF
-	TRBV29-1	TRBJ1-2	-	TGCAGCGTTGAGGGGGGGCAAAGGTATGGCTACACCTTC	CSVEGGQRYGYTF
-	TRBV19	TRBJ1-1	-	TGTGCCAGTACCGGCCGGTCTGAAGCTTTCTTT	CASTGRSEAFF
-	TRBV30	TRBJ1-2	TRBD1	TGTGCCTGGAGTGTAGGGGGCCGGGCTAACTATGGCTACACCTTC	CAWSVGGRANYGYTF
-	TRBV29-1	TRBJ2-5	-	TGCAGCGTCTCACCCCCGGGACACCGGGAGACCCAGTACTTC	CSVSPPGHRETQYF
-	TRBV19	TRBJ2-7	-	TGTGCCAGTAGTCCCCAGGGTCCCTACGAGCAGTACTTC	CASSPQGPYEQYF
-	TRBV29-1	TRBJ2-5	-	TGCAGCGGGGGGCGGCCCCCTCAAGAGACCCAGTACTTC	CSGGRPPQETQYF
-	TRBV20-1	TRBJ2-3	-	TGCAGTGCTAGGGGGGGAACAGATACGCAGTATTTT	CSARGGTDTQYF
-	TRBV20-1	TRBJ2-1	TRBD2	TGCAGTGCTAGGCAGCGGGGGCGGTACAATGAGCAGTTCTTC	CSARQRGRYNEQFF
once	TRBV19	TRBJ2-6	-	TGTGCCAGTAGTATTGCGGATAGGGCCAACGTCCTGACTTTC	CASSIADRANVLTF
-	TRBV7-9	TRBJ2-1	TRBD1	TGTGCCAGCAGCCCCGAGGGGACAGTCTACAATGAGCAGTTCTTC	CASSPEGTVYNEQFF
-	TRBV29-1	TRBJ2-3	-	TGCAGCGTTGTGGGGACGGGGAATCCTCCAGATACGCAGTATTTT	CSVVGTGNPPDTQYF
once	TRBV20-1	TRBJ2-7	TRBD1	TGCAGTGCTAGATCTGGGGGACAGGGGAACGAGCAGTACTTC	CSARSGGQGNEQYF
-	TRBV15	TRBJ1-5	-	TGTGCCACCAGCTCTCGACAGACGGCGCAGCCCCAGCATTTT	CATSSRQTAQPQHF